This T cell receptor beta chain is drawn from a study of CD8+ T cells in alopecia areata. Sequencing relied on a cDNA template that was reverse transcribed from extracted RNA. The protocol was immunoSEQ multiplex PCR, while the TCRdb copy is restricted to in-frame clones and leaves out a portion. The sample includes 170,000 or so clones, roughly 53% of them seen just once. Treatment given: oral pan-JAK inhibitor, 5-10 mg twice daily. CDR1 is MNHEY and CDR2 is SVGAGI in the germline V gene. CDR3 length: 13 residues. Trimming shortened V by 6 bases and J by 1 base, and 7 bases separated the two germline ends.

Source: CD8+ T cells sorted from blood, taken at week 24, from a patient treated with tofacitinib. The chain has TRBV6-5 and TRBJ1-5; D gene uncertain. The source of this sequence is a human donor with alopecia areata. CDR3 in DNA: TGTGCCAGCAGGATATCCAGCAATCAGCCCCAGCATTTT. Translated, it gives CASRISSNQPQHF.